This entry concerns a single T cell receptor beta chain. Clones were sequenced by immunoSEQ multiplex PCR, and TCRdb holds only the in-frame ones, with some missing. Altogether about 58,000 clones are present, 83% being singletons, with the ten largest covering approximately 3.1%. CDR3 length: 15 residues. With 1 base removed from V and 0 bases from J, the gap between germline ends came to 10 bases. The germline CDR1 and CDR2 sequences are MNHNS and SASEGT. The source of the sample is a study of OX40 agonist ivuxolimab in advanced cancers. The chain has TRBV6-1 and TRBJ2-7; D possibly uses TRBD1 or TRBD2 (5 bases each). Source: CD4+ or CD8+ T cells sorted from blood, taken in a trial of the OX40 agonist ivuxolimab. The clonotype originates from an adult with an advanced solid tumor such as melanoma, head and neck, liver or kidney cancer. The CDR3 sequence: CASSEERGSSYEQYF. The CDR3 bases are TGTGCCAGCAGTGAAGAGAGGGGAAGCTCCTACGAGCAGTACTTC.